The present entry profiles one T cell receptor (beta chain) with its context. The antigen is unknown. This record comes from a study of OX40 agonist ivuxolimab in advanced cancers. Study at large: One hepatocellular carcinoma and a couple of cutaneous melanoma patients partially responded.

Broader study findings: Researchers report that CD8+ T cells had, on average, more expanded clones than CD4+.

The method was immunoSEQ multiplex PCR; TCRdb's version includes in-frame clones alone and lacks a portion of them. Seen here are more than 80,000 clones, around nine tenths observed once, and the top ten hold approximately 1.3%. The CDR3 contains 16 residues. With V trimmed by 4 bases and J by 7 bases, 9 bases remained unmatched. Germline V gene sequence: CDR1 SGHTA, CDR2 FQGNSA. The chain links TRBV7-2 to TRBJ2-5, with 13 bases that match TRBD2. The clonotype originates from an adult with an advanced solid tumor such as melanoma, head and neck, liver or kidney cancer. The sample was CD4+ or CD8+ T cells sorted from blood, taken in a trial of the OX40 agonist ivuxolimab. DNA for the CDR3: TGTGCCAGCAGCTCCCGGACTAGCGGGGGCCCCAGGACCCAGTACTTC. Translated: CASSSRTSGGPRTQYF.